These 21 T cell receptor beta chains share one sample of origin, sequenced in a study of cytomegalovirus exposure and HLA in healthy donors. Profiled with immunoSEQ multiplex PCR; TCRdb holds only in-frame clones, not every one. The table has 130,000 or so clones, roughly 91% seen once. The sequenced sample was PBMCs. These receptors were collected from a man aged 25 to 45 in good health and CMV-seronegative.

This chain connects TRBV25-1 to TRBJ2-5; no clear D gene. This CDR3 has 14 residues. V was trimmed by 1 base and J by 5 bases, leaving 11 bases between them. CDR1 and CDR2 (germline): MGHDK, SYGVNS. CDR3 in DNA: TGTGCCAGCAGTGAATCTCGACCGCGGGAGACCCAGTACTTC. Translated: CASSESRPRETQYF.

This clone was seen a few times. The V call is TRBV10-2, the J call TRBJ2-7; D possibly corresponds to TRBD1 (6 bases). Germline loops: CDR1 WSHSY, CDR2 SAAADI. V dropped 0 bases and J dropped 7 bases, with 16 bases sitting between them. The CDR3 totals 15 residues. The CDR3 is CASSESGALSREQYF. DNA of the CDR3: TGCGCCAGCAGTGAGTCGGGGGCGCTATCCAGGGAGCAGTACTTC.

This clone was recorded a few times. The chain carries TRBV5-5 and TRBJ2-7; the D gene is possibly TRBD1 (6 bases). Trimming removed 0 bases at V and 2 bases at J, with 9 bases between. Germline V gene data show CDR1 as SGHKS and CDR2 as YYEKEE (reference sequence). The CDR3 runs 14 residues. The CDR3 here is CASSLAGTTYEQYF. CDR3 nucleotides: TGTGCCAGCAGCTTGGCCGGGACAACCTACGAGCAGTACTTC.

The rearrangement uses TRBV19 and TRBJ1-5; D is possibly TRBD1 (5 bases). The V and J ends lost 5 bases and 3 bases respectively, with 20 bases between them. The germline CDR1 and CDR2 sequences are LNHDA and SQIVND (reference sequence). The CDR3 sequence is 17 residues long. CDR3 sequence (DNA): TGTGCCAGTAGTTCGGGGCCTGGGGAGGCGAACAATCAGCCCCAGCATTTT. As protein: CASSSGPGEANNQPQHF. The full variable domain, rest sourced from reference TRBV19 and TRBJ1-5, is DGGITQSPKYLFRKEGQNVTLSCEQNLNHDAMYWYRQDPGQGLRLIYYSQIVNDFQKGDIAEGYSVSREKKESFPLTVTSAQKNPTAFYLCASSSGPGEANNQPQHFGDGTRLSIL.

DNA for the CDR3: TGTGCCAGCAGCCCCAGGCCTTATAGCAATCAGCCCCAGCATTTT. It translates to CASSPRPYSNQPQHF. This chain links TRBV7-2 with TRBJ1-5; D is unclear. Looked up from germline, CDR1 is SGHTA and CDR2 is FQGNSA. V was shortened by 5 bases and J by 0 bases, with 11 bases between the two germline ends. CDR3 length: 15 residues.

A single count supports this clone. The chain joins TRBV7-9 to TRBJ2-7; D perhaps matches TRBD2 (5 bases). Germline CDR1 reads SEHNR; CDR2 reads FQNEAQ (reference sequence). The V gene lost 1 base and the J gene lost 0 bases, with 10 bases spanning the gap. There are 15 residues in the CDR3. The CDR3 DNA sequence: TGTGCCAGCAGCTTAGGGGTAGGGAGCTCCTACGAGCAGTACTTC. This gives the protein CASSLGVGSSYEQYF.

This chain links TRBV19 with TRBJ2-7, with D unclear. Germline CDR1 is LNHDA and CDR2 is SQIVND (reference sequence). V lost 7 bases, J lost 0 bases, and 13 bases lay in between. The CDR3 is made up of 14 amino acids. The CDR3 DNA reads TGTGCCAGTACCCCCAATCCCAGCTCCTACGAGCAGTACTTC. As protein: CASTPNPSSYEQYF.

The chain links TRBV28 to TRBJ2-7, with D hard to call. Trimming shortened V by 4 bases and J by 3 bases, and 7 bases separated the two germline ends. The CDR3 is 12 amino acids. Germline assignment: CDR1 MDHEN and CDR2 SYDVKM. The CDR3 region has the DNA TGTGCCAGCAGTTGGCAGTACTACGAGCAGTACTTC. Its protein product is CASSWQYYEQYF.

V usage is TRBV7-2 and J usage is TRBJ1-1, with 12 bases matching TRBD1. There are 17 residues in the CDR3. Germline values: CDR1 SGHTA, CDR2 FQGNSA. The V segment lost 5 bases and the J segment 1 base; nucleotides outside the gene matches: 8. The CDR3 DNA sequence: TGTGCCAGCAGCCCCGGGGACAGGGGGCTTGGGAACACTGAAGCTTTCTTT. Amino acid sequence: CASSPGDRGLGNTEAFF.

The V call is TRBV2, the J call TRBJ2-5, with TRBD1 as a possible D gene (6 bases). The CDR3 has 14 amino acids. Germline CDR1 and CDR2: SNHLY and FYNNEI. The V end lost 2 bases, the J end lost 5 bases, and 12 bases lay between the germline ends. CDR3 amino acids: CASSESGVLETQYF. CDR3 DNA sequence: TGTGCCAGCAGTGAATCAGGGGTTCTGGAGACCCAGTACTTC. Filled out from reference TRBV2 and TRBJ2-5, the complete variable domain reads EPEVTQTPSHQVTQMGQEVILRCVPISNHLYFYWYRQILGQKVEFLVSFYNNEISEKSEIFDDQFSVERPDGSNFTLKIRSTKLEDSAMYFCASSESGVLETQYFGPGTRLLVL.

The CDR3 sequence: CASSLGTVPYEQYF. CDR3 nucleotides: TGTGCCAGCAGTCTAGGGACAGTCCCCTACGAGCAGTACTTC. The chain links TRBV27 to TRBJ2-7; TRBD1 agrees at 7 bases. CDR3 length: 14 residues. Germline-derived CDR1 and CDR2 are MNHEY and SMNVEV (reference sequence). Losses at the gene ends were 5 bases for V and 2 bases for J; bases not matched to a gene: 6.

The V and J genes are TRBV6-5 and TRBJ1-2, with D uncertain. Trimming stripped 5 bases from V and 4 bases from J, with 11 bases between. This CDR3 comprises 13 residues. Germline CDR1 MNHEY, CDR2 SVGAGI. The CDR3 protein is CASSAMTFYGYTF. The CDR3 region has the DNA TGTGCCAGCAGTGCTATGACTTTCTATGGCTACACCTTC.

V and J are TRBV27 and TRBJ1-1; 8 bases agree with TRBD1. Germline CDR1 is MNHEY and CDR2 is SMNVEV (reference sequence). The junction had 2 bases not matched to a gene; V was cut back by 4 bases and J by 4 bases. The CDR3 runs to 13 residues. CDR3 region: CASSYTGGTEAFF. For the CDR3, the DNA is TGTGCCAGCAGTTATACAGGGGGCACTGAAGCTTTCTTT.

The chain has TRBV18 and TRBJ1-1; D might be TRBD1 (5 bases). Per the germline V gene, CDR1 is KGHSH and CDR2 is LQKENI. V lost 5 bases and J 1 base, leaving 5 bases between the germline ends. The CDR3 has 12 residues. The CDR3 reads CASSGQNTEAFF. The CDR3 nucleotides are TGTGCCAGCTCAGGACAGAACACTGAAGCTTTCTTT.

V is TRBV7-3 and J is TRBJ2-2, with D uncertain. The germline V and J ends were trimmed by 5 bases and 7 bases, with 8 bases remaining between them. CDR1 and CDR2 (germline): SGHTA, FQGTGA. There are 12 residues in the CDR3. The CDR3 DNA reads TGTGCCAGCAGCCCCGGTGGCGGGGAGCTGTTTTTT. It specifies CASSPGGGELFF.

This chain joins TRBV7-8 and TRBJ2-1, with D possibly matching TRBD1 (5 bases). The V end was cut by 1 base, the J end by 6 bases, with 13 bases between. The V gene's germline CDR1 is SGHVS and CDR2 FQNEAQ. CDR3 length: 15 amino acids. The CDR3 DNA follows: TGTGCCAGCAGCTTAGATCCCAGGGCGAGCAATGAGCAGTTCTTC. Residues: CASSLDPRASNEQFF.

The V call is TRBV5-1, the J call TRBJ2-7; 7 nucleotides agree with TRBD2. Trimming at V came to 4 bases and at J to 4 bases, leaving 5 bases not matched to a gene. This CDR3 has 13 amino acids. The germline V gene has CDR1 SGHRS and CDR2 YFSETQ. CDR3 sequence: CASSREARYEQYF. Here the CDR3 DNA reads TGCGCCAGCAGCCGGGAGGCGAGGTACGAGCAGTACTTC.

The V and J genes are TRBV6-5 and TRBJ2-3; the D is unclear. The CDR3 runs 16 residues. Per germline, CDR1 MNHEY and CDR2 SVGAGI. The ends were cut back, 4 bases at V and 0 bases at J, with 14 bases in the middle. CDR3 residues: CASSSRLGHSTDTQYF. The CDR3 bases are TGTGCCAGCAGTTCCCGGCTGGGCCATAGCACAGATACGCAGTATTTT.

This clone was observed a single time. The chain joins TRBV5-1 to TRBJ1-1, with unresolved D. The CDR3 runs to 13 residues. The germline CDR1 and CDR2 sequences are SGHRS and YFSETQ. V was pared by 4 bases and J by 8 bases, with 15 bases between. The CDR3 spells CASSLNSWLEAFF. In DNA form, the CDR3 reads TGCGCCAGCAGCCTGAACTCCTGGTTGGAAGCTTTCTTT.

V gene TRBV9 combines with J gene TRBJ2-7; a possible D gene is TRBD1 (5 bases). The germline V gene encodes CDR1 SGDLS and CDR2 YYNGEE. V lost 0 bases and J lost 6, with 16 bases in between. The CDR3 spans 15 residues. This CDR3 reads CASSVESMQGFEQYF. CDR3 DNA: TGTGCCAGCAGCGTAGAGTCCATGCAGGGCTTCGAGCAGTACTTC. Together with reference TRBV9 and TRBJ2-7, the CDR3 gives the full variable domain: DSGVTQTPKHLITATGQRVTLRCSPRSGDLSVYWYQQSLDQGLQFLIQYYNGEERAKGNILERFSAQQFPDLHSELNLSSLELGDSALYFCASSVESMQGFEQYFGPGTRLTVT.

This clone was recorded a few times. The V gene is TRBV5-1, the J gene TRBJ2-3; 9 positions match TRBD2. This CDR3 spans 15 amino acids. Germline CDR1 SGHRS, CDR2 YFSETQ. The V segment lost 7 bases and the J segment 1 base; nucleotides outside the gene matches: 7. The CDR3 sequence is CASRDSSGGTDTQYF. The CDR3 DNA reads TGCGCCAGCCGGGACTCTAGCGGGGGCACAGATACGCAGTATTTT.